The TCR beta chain described here comes from a study of regulatory T cells in long-lasting Graves disease. The wider study: To qualify as persistent, Graves' disease required over 5 years of antithyroid drugs with positive TSH receptor antibodies.

Study findings and constraints: The study found lower TCR diversity in persistent Graves' patients than in newly diagnosed ones.

Sample time point: persistent/refractory GD, antithyroid drugs over 5 years with positive TRAb. RNA isolated from PBMCs was used to make the TCR library. Recruitment took place at an endocrinology department in Xi'an, China. This clonotype was found many times. The target antigen is unknown. CDR3 regions were amplified by Arm-PCR using iRepertoire HTBI primers to build TCR beta libraries. TCRdb independently ran MiXCR on the multiplex PCR reads; one entry per CDR3 protein. This sample yields some 430,000 distinct CDR3 sequences, of which roughly 21% are seen a single time; less than 9% belongs to the top ten. The source of this sequence is a female donor with Graves disease. The sequencing here drew on peripheral blood mononuclear cells (PBMCs), taken when the disease was refractory, from a patient treated with antithyroid drugs.

As DNA, the CDR3 is TGTGCCACCAGTGATTGGACTAGCGGCTCCTACGAGCAGTACTTC. Protein sequence: CATSDWTSGSYEQYF. The V and J genes are TRBV24-1 and TRBJ2-7; 10 nucleotides match TRBD2. Germline CDR1 reads KGHDR; CDR2 reads SFDVKD. J gave up 0 bases and V 2 bases, and 0 bases lay outside the gene matches. The CDR3 runs to 15 residues.